The entry below gives a single TCR beta chain sequence along with its context. These data come from a study of T cell responses to AZD1222 COVID-19 vaccine. The method was immunoSEQ multiplex PCR; TCRdb's version includes in-frame clones alone and lacks a portion of them. This sample carries about 140,000 clones, 70% to 90% of them seen once, and the ten largest clones take 5% to 6.5%. V lost 6 bases to trimming and J lost 2 bases, with 8 bases between them. The CDR3 has 12 residues. Sequences were derived from peripheral blood, sampled on day 0 of AZD1222 vaccination. The chain links TRBV12-3 or TRBV12-4 to TRBJ2-7; D is undetermined. This clonotype was sampled from an adult in good health. For the CDR3, the DNA is TGTGCCAGCAGCCTCCTGACCTACGAGCAGTACTTC. This sequence encodes CASSLLTYEQYF.